This T cell receptor beta chain was profiled in a study of cytomegalovirus exposure and HLA in healthy donors. Study outcomes and limitations: According to the study, roughly 160 TCR beta chains were cytomegalovirus-associated. While the bulk of TCR sequences proved rare, some public TCRs turned up in many donors. A classifier reportedly called cytomegalovirus status with high sensitivity and specificity.

This clone has more than one count but fewer than ten. Its antigen is unidentified. Data came from immunoSEQ multiplex PCR; TCRdb stores just in-frame clones and leaves some out. This sample has approximately 120,000 clones, with 94% found just once. The junction had 2 bases not matched to a gene; V was cut back by 3 bases and J by 3 bases. The germline gives CDR1 SGHRS, CDR2 YFSETQ. The CDR3 totals 14 residues. The TCR sequence derives from a woman in her late teens or twenties in good health and CMV-seronegative. The chain joins TRBV5-1 to TRBJ1-2; the match to TRBD1 covers 10 bases. Sequences were obtained from PBMCs. CDR3 region: CASSWTGGDYGYTF. CDR3 nucleotides: TGCGCCAGCAGCTGGACAGGGGGTGACTATGGCTACACCTTC.